This TCR beta chain is from a study of CXCR3-negative and CXCR3-positive naive CD8 T cells. Findings and limits, study-wide: More hydrophobic TRB CDR3s occurred in CXCR3-positive than in CXCR3-negative naive cells.

The TRB cDNA libraries were prepared by 5' RACE with UMI labels. TCRdb reprocessed the 5' RACE reads, with one entry per CDR3 protein and no DNA. The table for this sample gives around 60,000 distinct CDR3 sequences. The CDR3 extends over 15 amino acids. Per germline, CDR1 SNHLY and CDR2 FYNNEI. Comments on this clonotype: Its antigen is unknown.

The sample consisted of naive CXCR3+ CD8+ T cells from blood. The subset denotes: CD45RO-CCR7+CD27+CD95- naive CD8+ T cells expressing CXCR3 (TNR3+). This rearrangement joins TRBV2 to TRBJ2-3; without DNA, the TCRdb call of TRBD2 cannot be checked. The TCR originated in a human donor in good health. Some clones in this sample may be carry-over from other donors' samples. CDR3 protein: CASSEASGIGDTQYF.